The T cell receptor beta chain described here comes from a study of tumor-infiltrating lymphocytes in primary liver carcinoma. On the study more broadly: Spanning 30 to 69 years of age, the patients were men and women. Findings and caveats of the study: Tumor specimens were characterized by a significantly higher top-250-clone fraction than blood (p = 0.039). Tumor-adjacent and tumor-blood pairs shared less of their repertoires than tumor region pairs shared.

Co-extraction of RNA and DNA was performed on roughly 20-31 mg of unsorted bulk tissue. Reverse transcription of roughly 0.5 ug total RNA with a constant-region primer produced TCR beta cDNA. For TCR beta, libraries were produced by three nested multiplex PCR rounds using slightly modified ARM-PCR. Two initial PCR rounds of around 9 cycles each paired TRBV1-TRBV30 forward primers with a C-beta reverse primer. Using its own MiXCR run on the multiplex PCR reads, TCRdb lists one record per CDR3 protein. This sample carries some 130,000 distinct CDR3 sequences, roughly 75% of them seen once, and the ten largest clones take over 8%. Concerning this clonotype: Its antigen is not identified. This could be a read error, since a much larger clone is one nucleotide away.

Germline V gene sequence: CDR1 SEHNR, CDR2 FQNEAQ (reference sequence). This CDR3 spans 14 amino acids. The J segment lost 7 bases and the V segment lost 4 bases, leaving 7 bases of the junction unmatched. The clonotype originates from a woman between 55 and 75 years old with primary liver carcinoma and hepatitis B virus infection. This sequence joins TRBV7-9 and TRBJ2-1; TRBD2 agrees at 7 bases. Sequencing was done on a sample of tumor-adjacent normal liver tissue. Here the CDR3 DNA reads TGTGCCAGCAGCTCACCGGCACTAGCGAATGAGCAGTTCTTC. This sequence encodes CASSSPALANEQFF.